The entry that follows covers one T cell receptor beta chain sequence. This specimen belongs to a study of blood T cell repertoires in COVID-19. Study context: Spain, Italy and the United States supplied samples that represented acute and convalescent COVID-19. PBMCs, B-cell-depleted T cells, or T cells were the source of the cDNA or gDNA that made up the material.

The germline V gene has CDR1 SGHRS and CDR2 YFSETQ. Trimming pared 0 bases from V and 2 bases from J, leaving 9 bases between. The CDR3 length is 15 residues. As originally analysed: Nucleated cell number was recorded as an estimate derived from reference gene primer amplification. Here immunoSEQ multiplex PCR was the method, and the copy in TCRdb shows in-frame clones only, minus some. The V and J calls and the clone size are those of that table, but D and trimming were determined from the DNA. The top ten clones hold 1.5% to 2% of a sample with 200,000 to 300,000 clones, about 88% of them seen once.

Sequenced input: peripheral blood. The chain couples TRBV5-1 to TRBJ2-1; D is unresolved. The source is a young man with active or convalescent COVID-19. In nucleotides, the CDR3 is TGCGCCAGCAGCTTGGGTTCCAATGCCTACAATGAGCAGTTCTTC. Translation: CASSLGSNAYNEQFF.